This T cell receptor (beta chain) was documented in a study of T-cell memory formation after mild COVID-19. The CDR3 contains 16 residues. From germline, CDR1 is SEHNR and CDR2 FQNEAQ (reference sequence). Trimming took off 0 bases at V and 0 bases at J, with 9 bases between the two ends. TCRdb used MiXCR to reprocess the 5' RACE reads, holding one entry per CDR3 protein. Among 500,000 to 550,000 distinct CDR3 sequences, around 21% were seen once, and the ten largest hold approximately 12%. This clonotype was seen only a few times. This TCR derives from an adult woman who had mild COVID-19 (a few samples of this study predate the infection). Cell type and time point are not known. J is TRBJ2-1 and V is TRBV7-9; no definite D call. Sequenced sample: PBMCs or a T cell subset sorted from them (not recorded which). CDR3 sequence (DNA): TGTGCCAGCAGCTTAGCCCCTAGAAGCTCCTACAATGAGCAGTTCTTC. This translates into CASSLAPRSSYNEQFF.